A single sample is the source of the 19 T cell receptor beta chains below, sequenced in a study of cytomegalovirus exposure and HLA in healthy donors. PCR involved 60 Vbeta and 13 Jbeta primers. TCRdb's copy holds only in-frame clones and misses some; the assay was immunoSEQ multiplex PCR. The sample has about 140,000 clones, roughly four fifths seen once. The sample comprised PBMCs. The receptor set was obtained from a man aged 18 to 29 in good health and CMV-seropositive.

V gene TRBV20-1 combines with J gene TRBJ2-3, with TRBD2 identical over 7 bases. The junction had 3 bases not matched to a gene; V was cut back by 6 bases and J by 6 bases. CDR1 is DFQATT, CDR2 SNEGSKA, per germline (reference sequence). This CDR3 is 11 amino acids long. CDR3 region: CSAPREDTQYF. The CDR3 region has the DNA TGCAGTGCCCCGCGGGAGGATACGCAGTATTTT.

The table lists this clone with a few counts. The chain couples TRBV10-1 to TRBJ1-1, with TRBD1 matching 9 bases. The CDR3 has 12 residues. V trimming: 5 bases; J trimming: 10 bases; junction bases outside the gene matches: 5. Per the germline V gene, CDR1 is WNHNN and CDR2 is SYGVQD (reference sequence). For the CDR3, the DNA is TGCGCCAGCAGTTACAGGGGGCTTGGAGCTTTCTTT. Residues: CASSYRGLGAFF.

CDR3 sequence: CASSLRTGAVYEQYF. CDR3 sequence (DNA): TGTGCCAGCTCCCTGCGGACAGGGGCCGTCTACGAGCAGTACTTC. The chain combines TRBV6-1 with TRBJ2-7; TRBD1 aligns across 9 bases. V gave up 8 bases and J gave up 3 bases; unmatched junction bases: 11. Germline assignment: CDR1 MNHNS and CDR2 SASEGT. This CDR3 contains 15 residues.

This sequence joins TRBV28 and TRBJ1-4; 8 bases fit TRBD1. The CDR3 sequence is 15 residues long. J lost 8 bases, V lost 7 bases, and 12 bases had no gene match. The V gene's germline CDR1 is MDHEN and CDR2 SYDVKM. CDR3 DNA sequence: TGTGCCAGCACCCCCCGGACAGGGAGGTACGAAAAACTGTTTTTT. Residues: CASTPRTGRYEKLFF.

This chain links TRBV28 with TRBJ1-1; no firm D call. With 3 bases removed from V and 1 base from J, the gap between germline ends came to 6 bases. The CDR3 extends over 13 amino acids. CDR1 MDHEN and CDR2 SYDVKM come from the germline V gene. Here the CDR3 reads CASSLVGNTEAFF. The CDR3 coding sequence is TGTGCCAGCAGTTTGGTCGGGAACACTGAAGCTTTCTTT.

Details on this clone: Other DNA sequences of this sample code for an identical CDR3. V is TRBV27 and J is TRBJ2-5; 11 positions agree with TRBD1. The end of the DNA aligns better with TRBJ2-7, so the J call may be wrong. This CDR3 spans 14 amino acids. Germline assignment: CDR1 MNHEY and CDR2 SMNVEV (reference sequence). The CDR3 spells CASSFGTGGYEQYF. The CDR3 region has the DNA TGTGCCAGCAGTTTTGGGACAGGGGGCTACGAGCAGTACTTC.

This chain joins TRBV11-2 and TRBJ2-2; 11 bases fit TRBD2. This CDR3 region has 19 residues. CDR1 and CDR2 (germline): SGHAT, FQNNGV. V shed 2 bases, J shed 5 bases, and the junction held 13 bases outside the gene matches. CDR3 coding DNA: TGTGCCAGCAGCTTAAACGCCGTACTAGCGGGAGTGAAAACCGGGGAGCTGTTTTTT. Protein: CASSLNAVLAGVKTGELFF.

V usage is TRBV10-3 and J usage is TRBJ2-7; possibly TRBD2 for D (5 bases). Trimming removed 3 bases from V and 6 bases from J, with 12 bases in between. This CDR3 has 13 residues. Germline CDR1 reads ENHRY; CDR2 reads SYGVKD. The DNA for the CDR3 is TGTGCCATCAGTGACCCAATTGAGGGCGAGCAGTACTTC. Translated: CAISDPIEGEQYF.

The V and J genes are TRBV6-5 and TRBJ2-1, with TRBD2 matching over 10 bases. This CDR3 is built from 15 residues. The germline V gene has CDR1 MNHEY and CDR2 SVGAGI. The J segment lost 2 bases and the V segment lost 6 bases, leaving 4 bases of the junction unmatched. This chain's CDR3 is CASSLAGDPYNEQFF. The CDR3 DNA follows: TGTGCCAGCAGCCTAGCGGGAGACCCCTACAATGAGCAGTTCTTC.

The CDR3 loop is CASSSPSGSNDEQYF. As DNA, the CDR3 is TGTGCCAGCAGCTCCCCTAGCGGGAGTAATGACGAGCAGTACTTC. V gene TRBV5-6 combines with J gene TRBJ2-7, with 10 bases identical to TRBD2. This CDR3 is built from 15 residues. Germline CDR1 is SGHDT and CDR2 is YYEEEE. Trimming cost V 3 bases and J 5 bases; bases outside gene matches: 8. The whole variable domain, filled in from reference TRBV5-6 and TRBJ2-7, reads DAGVTQSPTHLIKTRGQQVTLRCSPKSGHDTVSWYQQALGQGPQFIFQYYEEEERQRGNFPDRFSGHQFPNYSSELNVNALLLGDSALYLCASSSPSGSNDEQYFGPGTRLTVT.

This sequence joins TRBV10-3 and TRBJ2-1, with TRBD2 matching over 9 bases. V trimming: 8 bases; J trimming: 8 bases; junction bases outside the gene matches: 16. Germline lookup yields CDR1 ENHRY and CDR2 SYGVKD. CDR3 length equals 16 residues. The CDR3 loop reads CAIAAAIAGVNDEQFF. The CDR3 DNA reads TGTGCCATCGCGGCGGCGATAGCGGGAGTGAATGATGAGCAGTTCTTC.

J is TRBJ2-5 and V is TRBV5-1, with D maybe TRBD2 (5 bases). The CDR3 sequence is 14 residues long. In germline, CDR1 is SGHRS, CDR2 YFSETQ. V was shortened by 5 bases and J by 0 bases, with 11 bases between the two germline ends. CDR3 loop: CASRFLAYQETQYF. Written as DNA, the CDR3 is TGCGCCAGCAGGTTCTTAGCGTACCAAGAGACCCAGTACTTC.

V gene TRBV28 combines with J gene TRBJ2-1, with 10 bases that match TRBD2. The CDR3 is 17 residues long. Germline assignment: CDR1 MDHEN and CDR2 SYDVKM. J lost 2 bases, V lost 4 bases, and 8 bases had no gene match. The CDR3 region is CASSSQSLAGAYNEQFF. The CDR3 DNA reads as TGTGCCAGCAGTTCCCAATCCCTAGCGGGGGCCTACAATGAGCAGTTCTTC.

This clone was detected a few times. This chain's CDR3 is CASRNLQMNTEAFF. CDR3 bases: TGTGCAAGTCGCAACTTACAGATGAACACTGAAGCTTTCTTT. The chain has TRBV12-2 and TRBJ1-1; the table's D call of TRBD1 was not tested on the DNA. TRBV12-2 has pseudogene status. This CDR3 has 14 residues.

The chain uses TRBV28 and TRBJ2-7; D perhaps matches TRBD1 (6 bases). The CDR3 spans 15 residues. V gave up 3 bases and J gave up 0 bases, with 12 bases separating them. The germline CDR1 and CDR2 sequences are MDHEN and SYDVKM. CDR3 in DNA: TGTGCCAGCAGTTTCCTAACAGGGAGCTCCTACGAGCAGTACTTC. Its protein product is CASSFLTGSSYEQYF.

The CDR3 sequence: CASSLGDAGTDTQYF. The CDR3 DNA follows: TGTGCCAGCAGCTTAGGGGATGCGGGGACAGATACGCAGTATTTT. V usage is TRBV5-5 and J usage is TRBJ2-3; weak D call: TRBD2 (6 bases). The CDR3 contains 15 residues. Germline assignment: CDR1 SGHKS and CDR2 YYEKEE (reference sequence). The V gene lost 2 bases and the J gene lost 3 bases, with 13 bases spanning the gap. The full variable domain, completed using reference TRBV5-5 and TRBJ2-3, is DAGVTQSPTHLIKTRGQQVTLRCSPISGHKSVSWYQQVLGQGPQFIFQYYEKEERGRGNFPDRFSARQFPNYSSELNVNALLLGDSALYLCASSLGDAGTDTQYFGPGTRLTVL.

The chain employs TRBV5-1 and TRBJ1-1; TRBD1 matches 8 bases. The CDR3 sequence is 16 residues long. J lost 5 bases, V lost 0 bases, and 9 bases had no gene match. CDR1 SGHRS and CDR2 YFSETQ come from the germline V gene. CDR3 sequence: CASSLGDRPGVTEAFF. In nucleotides, the CDR3 is TGCGCCAGCAGCTTGGGGGACAGGCCCGGTGTGACTGAAGCTTTCTTT.

The chain links TRBV7-9 to TRBJ2-5, with 7 bases matching TRBD1. Germline V lookup: CDR1 SEHNR, CDR2 FQNEAQ (reference sequence). This CDR3 is 16 amino acids long. V trimming: 1 base; J trimming: 4 bases; junction bases outside the gene matches: 9. The CDR3 DNA reads TGTGCCAGCAGCTTAGTGACAGGGCGGCGCGGAGAGACCCAGTACTTC. It codes for CASSLVTGRRGETQYF.

This clone was counted a few times. The chain links TRBV5-1 to TRBJ2-7; D is perhaps TRBD1 (6 bases). The CDR3 loop spans 13 amino acids. Germline V gene data show CDR1 as SGHRS and CDR2 as YFSETQ. The ends were cut back, 3 bases at V and 3 bases at J, with 10 bases in the middle. CDR3 amino acids: CASSWGHGYEQYF. In nucleotides, the CDR3 is TGCGCCAGCAGCTGGGGACACGGCTACGAGCAGTACTTC.